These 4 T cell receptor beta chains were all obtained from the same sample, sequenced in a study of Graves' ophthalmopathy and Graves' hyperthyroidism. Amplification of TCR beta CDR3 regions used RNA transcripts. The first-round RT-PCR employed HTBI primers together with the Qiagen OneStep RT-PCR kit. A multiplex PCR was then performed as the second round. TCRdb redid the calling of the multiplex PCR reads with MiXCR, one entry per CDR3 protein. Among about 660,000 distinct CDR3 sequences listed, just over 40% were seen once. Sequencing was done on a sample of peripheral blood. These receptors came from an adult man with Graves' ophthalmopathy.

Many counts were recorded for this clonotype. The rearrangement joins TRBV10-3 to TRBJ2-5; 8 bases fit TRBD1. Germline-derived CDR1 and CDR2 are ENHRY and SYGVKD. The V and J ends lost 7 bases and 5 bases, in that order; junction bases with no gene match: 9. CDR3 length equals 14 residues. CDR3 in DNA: TGTGCCATCAAACAGGAGACAGGGGTGGAGACCCAGTACTTC. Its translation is CAIKQETGVETQYF.

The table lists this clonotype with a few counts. The DNA of the CDR3 is TGCAGCGTTGGACTAGCGGGAGGGCCCAAAGGGACCCAGTACTTC. This encodes CSVGLAGGPKGTQYF. This chain uses TRBV29-1 with TRBJ2-5; 14 nucleotides agree with TRBD2. V lost 4 bases, J lost 7 bases, and 8 bases stayed unmatched. Looked up from germline, CDR1 is SQVTM and CDR2 is ANQGSEA. This CDR3 has 15 amino acids. Filled out from reference TRBV29-1 and TRBJ2-5, the complete variable domain reads SAVISQKPSRDICQRGTSLTIQCQVDSQVTMMFWYRQQPGQSLTLIATANQGSEATYESGFVIDKFPISRPNLTFSTLTVSNMSPEDSSIYLCSVGLAGGPKGTQYFGPGTRLLVL.

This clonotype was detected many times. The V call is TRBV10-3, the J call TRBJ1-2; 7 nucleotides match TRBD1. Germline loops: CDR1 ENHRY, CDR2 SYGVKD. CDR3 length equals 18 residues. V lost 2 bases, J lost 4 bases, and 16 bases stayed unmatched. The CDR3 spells CAISEGSGQATGRYGYTF. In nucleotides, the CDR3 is TGTGCCATCAGTGAGGGGAGTGGACAGGCCACAGGTCGCTATGGCTACACCTTC.

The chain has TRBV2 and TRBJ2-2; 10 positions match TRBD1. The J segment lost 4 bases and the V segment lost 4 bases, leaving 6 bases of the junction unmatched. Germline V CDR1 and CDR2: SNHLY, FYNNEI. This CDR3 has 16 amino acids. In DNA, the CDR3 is TGTGCCAGCAGTGGACCCGGGACAGGGGTCACCGGGGAGCTGTTTTTT. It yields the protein CASSGPGTGVTGELFF. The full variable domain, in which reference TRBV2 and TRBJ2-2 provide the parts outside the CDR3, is EPEVTQTPSHQVTQMGQEVILRCVPISNHLYFYWYRQILGQKVEFLVSFYNNEISEKSEIFDDQFSVERPDGSNFTLKIRSTKLEDSAMYFCASSGPGTGVTGELFFGEGSRLTVL.